Reported below is one TCR beta chain. Antigen specificity is unknown. Every TCR library drew on about 4,000 ng of total RNA. Both the TCRalpha cDNA and the TCRbeta cDNA were taken through two nested PCRs, lasting around 15 and 9 cycles. TCRdb re-called the 5' RACE reads and shows each CDR3 protein once, DNA omitted. Its table records approximately 400,000 distinct CDR3 sequences. The CDR3 consists of 15 residues. Germline loops: CDR1 SGHDT, CDR2 YYEEEE. This sample was included in a study of monozygotic twins with inflammatory bowel disease. Study-wide findings and caveats: It was observed that concordant and discordant twins did not differ in repertoire similarity, possibly given limited power. Researchers report that IBD patients shared fewer clonotypes with others than healthy twins, especially amid disease activity.

The sample was blood. This sequence was found in a human donor with ulcerative colitis or Crohn's disease, or a healthy co-twin of an affected twin (not recorded which). The V gene is TRBV5-6, the J gene TRBJ1-1; the TCRdb D gene call, TRBD1, has no DNA to confirm it. Here the CDR3 reads CASSSGTGEDTEAFF.